This TCR beta chain was retrieved from a study of blood T cells in healthy people across ages. In the study overall: There was about one barcoded beta molecule captured by template switching per two T cells.

It was with a sample-barcoded 5' primer and a J-beta primer mix that a second PCR of roughly 6 to 12 cycles was run. TCRdb re-analysed the 5' RACE reads in MiXCR, keeping a single row per CDR3 protein. The sample lists 650,000 to 700,000 distinct CDR3 sequences, about 32% occurring once. This clonotype showed up many times. Its specificity is not known. Per the germline V gene, CDR1 is SGHTA and CDR2 is FQGNSA. V was trimmed by 6 bases and J by 7 bases, leaving 16 bases between them. The CDR3 extends over 14 amino acids. Findings and caveats of the study: Diversity estimates from one million T cells were considered underestimates. With naive T cell percentage, TCR beta diversity showed a strong correlation.

Donors gave about 10 milliliters of peripheral blood apiece. The TCR comes from a woman older than 75 in good health. The rearrangement joins TRBV7-2 to TRBJ1-5, with a weak D call TRBD1 (5 bases). The sample taken for sequencing was blood. The CDR3 DNA reads as TGTGCCAGCAGGCGCCGGGGGGAGGGGCAGCCCCAGCATTTT. This sequence encodes CASRRRGEGQPQHF. Complete variable domain (other parts from reference TRBV7-2 and TRBJ1-5): GAGVSQSPSNKVTEKGKDVELRCDPISGHTALYWYRQSLGQGLEFLIYFQGNSAPDKSGLPSDRFSAERTGGSVSTLTIQRTQQEDSAVYLCASRRRGEGQPQHFGDGTRLSIL.